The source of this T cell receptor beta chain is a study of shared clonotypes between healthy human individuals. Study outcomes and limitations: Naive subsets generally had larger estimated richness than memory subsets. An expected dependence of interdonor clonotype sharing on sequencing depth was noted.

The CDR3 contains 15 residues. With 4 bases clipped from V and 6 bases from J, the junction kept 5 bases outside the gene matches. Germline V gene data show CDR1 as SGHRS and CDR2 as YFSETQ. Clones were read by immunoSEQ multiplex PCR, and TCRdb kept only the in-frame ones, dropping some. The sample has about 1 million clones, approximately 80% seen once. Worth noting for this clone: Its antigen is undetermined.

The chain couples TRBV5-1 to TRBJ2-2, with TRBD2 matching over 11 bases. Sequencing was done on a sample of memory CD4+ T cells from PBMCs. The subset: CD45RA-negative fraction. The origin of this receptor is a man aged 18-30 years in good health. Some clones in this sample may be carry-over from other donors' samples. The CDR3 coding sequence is TGCGCCAGCAGCACTAGCGGGAGCACCTCCGGGGAGCTGTTTTTT. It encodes CASSTSGSTSGELFF. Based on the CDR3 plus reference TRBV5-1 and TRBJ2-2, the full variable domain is KAGVTQTPRYLIKTRGQQVTLSCSPISGHRSVSWYQQTPGQGLQFLFEYFSETQRNKGNFPGRFSGRQFSNSRSEMNVSTLELGDSALYLCASSTSGSTSGELFFGEGSRLTVL.